This T cell receptor (beta chain) was sequenced for a study of T cells in Graves' hyperthyroidism and ophthalmopathy. Trimming removed 4 bases from V and 4 bases from J; junction bases left unmatched: 6. The CDR3 sequence is 14 residues long. CDR1 and CDR2 from the germline V gene are MGHRA and YSYEKL. TCR beta CDR3 regions were amplified from RNA transcripts. The study used the HTBI primer set for a first-round RT-PCR of the TCR CDR3. In TCRdb, the multiplex PCR reads were re-called with MiXCR into one record per CDR3 protein. The data contain some 350,000 distinct CDR3 sequences, 15% to 17% of them seen just once; the ten biggest clones take up about 30%. Participants, patients aged 18 to 65, had newly diagnosed hyperthyroidism with a duration under 2 months.

The sequenced sample consisted of blood. The chain has TRBV4-1 and TRBJ1-2; 7 positions match TRBD1. The TCR sequence derives from a woman younger than 30 with Graves' hyperthyroidism that later progressed to Graves' ophthalmopathy. CDR3: CASSLGGKGYGYTF. The DNA for the CDR3 is TGCGCCAGCAGCCTAGGGGGCAAGGGCTATGGCTACACCTTC.